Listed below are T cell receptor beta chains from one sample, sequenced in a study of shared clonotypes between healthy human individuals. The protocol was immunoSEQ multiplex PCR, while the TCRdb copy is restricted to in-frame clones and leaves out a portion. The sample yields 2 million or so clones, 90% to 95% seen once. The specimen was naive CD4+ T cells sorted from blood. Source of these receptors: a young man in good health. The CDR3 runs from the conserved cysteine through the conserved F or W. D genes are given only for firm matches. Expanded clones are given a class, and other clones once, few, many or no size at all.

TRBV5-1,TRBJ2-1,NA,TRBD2,CASSLRLAGLYNEQFF,TGCGCCAGCAGCTTAAGGCTAGCGGGCCTGTACAATGAGCAGTTCTTC
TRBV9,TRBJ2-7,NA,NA,CASSKGGSYEQYF,TGTGCCAGCAGTAAAGGGGGGAGCTACGAGCAGTACTTC
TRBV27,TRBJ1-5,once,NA,CASSLSEEVRSPQHF,TGTGCCAGCAGTTTATCGGAGGAGGTACGATCGCCCCAGCATTTT
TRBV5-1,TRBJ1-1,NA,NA,CASSLRQVAERTEAFF,TGCGCCAGCAGCTTAAGGCAAGTGGCCGAGCGCACTGAAGCTTTCTTT
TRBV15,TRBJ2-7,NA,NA,CATSRDPHRDYEQYF,TGTGCCACCAGCAGAGATCCCCACAGGGACTACGAGCAGTACTTC
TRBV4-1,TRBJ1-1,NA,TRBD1,CASSQGGQVRGEAFF,TGCGCCAGCAGCCAAGGTGGACAGGTCCGGGGAGAAGCTTTCTTT
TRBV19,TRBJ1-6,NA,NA,CASRSDPYNSPLHF,TGTGCCAGTAGGTCAGATCCCTATAATTCACCCCTCCACTTT
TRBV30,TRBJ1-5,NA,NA,CAWSAPNSNQPQHF,TGTGCCTGGAGTGCACCCAATAGCAATCAGCCCCAGCATTTT
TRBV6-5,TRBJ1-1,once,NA,CASSYFPYTEAFF,TGTGCCAGCAGTTACTTTCCGTACACTGAAGCTTTCTTT
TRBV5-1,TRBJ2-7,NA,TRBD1,CASKAVQGQGVPFSYEQYF,TGCGCCAGCAAGGCCGTACAGGGACAGGGGGTACCGTTCTCCTACGAGCAGTACTTC
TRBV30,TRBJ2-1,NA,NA,CALGPDNEQFF,TGTGCCTTGGGGCCTGACAATGAGCAGTTCTTC
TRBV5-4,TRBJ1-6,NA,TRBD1,CASSLGQGSYNSPLHF,TGTGCCAGCAGCTTGGGACAGGGAAGCTATAATTCACCCCTCCACTTT
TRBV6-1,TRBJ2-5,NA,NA,CASSPPVATQYF,TGTGCCAGCAGTCCCCCGGTTGCGACCCAGTACTTC
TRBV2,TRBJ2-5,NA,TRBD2,CASSGGSGIAETQYF,TGTGCCAGCAGCGGGGGGTCCGGGATCGCGGAGACCCAGTACTTC
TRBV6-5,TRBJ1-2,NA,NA,CASRRDYGYTF,TGTGCCAGCAGAAGGGACTATGGCTACACCTTC
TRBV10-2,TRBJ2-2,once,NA,CASSDISISNTGELFF,TGCGCCAGCAGTGACATAAGTATATCGAACACCGGGGAGCTGTTTTTT
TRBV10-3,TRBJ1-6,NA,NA,CASGDTPNSPLHF,TGTGCCAGCGGGGACACACCTAATTCACCCCTCCACTTT
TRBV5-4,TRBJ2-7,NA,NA,CASSRALSYEQYF,TGTGCCAGCAGCCGGGCCCTCTCCTACGAGCAGTACTTC
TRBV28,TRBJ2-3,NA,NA,CASQGGLGDTQYF,TGTGCCAGCCAGGGGGGACTGGGAGATACGCAGTATTTT
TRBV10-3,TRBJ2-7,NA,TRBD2,CAISLTSGAYEQYF,TGTGCCATCAGCTTGACTAGCGGCGCCTACGAGCAGTACTTC
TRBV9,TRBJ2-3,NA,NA,CASSVGPGHPDTQYF,TGTGCCAGCAGCGTCGGACCGGGCCACCCAGATACGCAGTATTTT
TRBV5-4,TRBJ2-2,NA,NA,CASSLGGLTGELFF,TGTGCCAGCAGCTTGGGAGGTCTCACCGGGGAGCTGTTTTTT
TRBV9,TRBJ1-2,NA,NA,CASSQAVDYGYTF,TGTGCCAGCAGCCAGGCAGTGGACTATGGCTACACCTTC
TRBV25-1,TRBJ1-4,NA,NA,CASSETVIMSEKLFF,TGTGCCAGCAGTGAGACGGTCATAATGAGTGAAAAACTGTTTTTT
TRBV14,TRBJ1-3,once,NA,CASSPQGGVSSRNTIYF,TGTGCCAGCAGCCCCCAAGGGGGGGTTTCTTCTAGAAACACCATATATTTT
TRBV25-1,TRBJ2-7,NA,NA,CASSSDHRSYEQYF,TGTGCCAGCAGCTCGGACCACCGCTCCTACGAGCAGTACTTC
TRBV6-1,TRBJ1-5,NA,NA,CASSRDPGQPQHF,TGTGCCAGCAGTCGGGACCCGGGTCAGCCCCAGCATTTT
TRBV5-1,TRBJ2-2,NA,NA,CASSLASWRPNTGELFF,TGCGCCAGCAGCTTGGCCTCTTGGAGACCGAACACCGGGGAGCTGTTTTTT